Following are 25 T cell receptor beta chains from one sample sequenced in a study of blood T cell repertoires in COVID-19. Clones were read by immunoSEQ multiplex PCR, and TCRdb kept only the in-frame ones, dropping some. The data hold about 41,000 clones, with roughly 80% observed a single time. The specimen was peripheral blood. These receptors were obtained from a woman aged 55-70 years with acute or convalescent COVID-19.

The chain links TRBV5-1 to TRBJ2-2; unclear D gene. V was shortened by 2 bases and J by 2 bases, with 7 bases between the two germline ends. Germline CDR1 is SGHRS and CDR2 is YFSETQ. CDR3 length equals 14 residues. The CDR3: CASSFSQNTGELFF. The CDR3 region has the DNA TGCGCCAGCAGCTTTTCCCAAAACACCGGGGAGCTGTTTTTT.

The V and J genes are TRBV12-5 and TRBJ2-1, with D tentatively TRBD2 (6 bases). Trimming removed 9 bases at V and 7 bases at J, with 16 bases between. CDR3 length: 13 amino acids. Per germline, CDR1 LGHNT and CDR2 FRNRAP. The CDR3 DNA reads TGTGCTAGCAAGGGAGGACCCAGGAATGAGCAGTTCTTC. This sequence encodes CASKGGPRNEQFF.

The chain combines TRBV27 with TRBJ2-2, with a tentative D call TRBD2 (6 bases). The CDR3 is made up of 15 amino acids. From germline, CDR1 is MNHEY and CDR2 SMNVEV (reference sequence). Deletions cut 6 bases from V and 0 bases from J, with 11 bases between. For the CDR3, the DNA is TGTGCCAGCAGAAGGGACTCTACGAACACCGGGGAGCTGTTTTTT. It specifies CASRRDSTNTGELFF.

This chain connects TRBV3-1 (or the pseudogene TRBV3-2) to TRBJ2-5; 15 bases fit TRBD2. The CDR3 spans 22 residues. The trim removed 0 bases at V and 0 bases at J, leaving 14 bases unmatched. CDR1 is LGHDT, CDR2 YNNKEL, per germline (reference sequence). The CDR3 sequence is CASSQDQFVGLAGGGDQETQYF. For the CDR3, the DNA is TGTGCCAGCAGCCAAGATCAATTCGTAGGACTAGCGGGAGGGGGGGACCAAGAGACCCAGTACTTC.

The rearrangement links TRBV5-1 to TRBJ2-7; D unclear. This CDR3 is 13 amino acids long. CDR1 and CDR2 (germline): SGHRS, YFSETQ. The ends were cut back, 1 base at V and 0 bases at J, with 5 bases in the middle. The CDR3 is CASSLRSSYEQYF. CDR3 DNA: TGCGCCAGCAGCTTGCGGAGCTCCTACGAGCAGTACTTC.

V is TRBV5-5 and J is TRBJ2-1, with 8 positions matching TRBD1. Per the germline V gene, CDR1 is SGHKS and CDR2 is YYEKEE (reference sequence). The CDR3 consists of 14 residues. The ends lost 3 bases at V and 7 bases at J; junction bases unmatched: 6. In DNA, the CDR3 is TGTGCCAGCAGCTGGACAGGGACAGTTAATGAGCAGTTCTTC. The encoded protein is CASSWTGTVNEQFF. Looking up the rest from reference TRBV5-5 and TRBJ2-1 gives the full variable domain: DAGVTQSPTHLIKTRGQQVTLRCSPISGHKSVSWYQQVLGQGPQFIFQYYEKEERGRGNFPDRFSARQFPNYSSELNVNALLLGDSALYLCASSWTGTVNEQFFGPGTRLTVL.

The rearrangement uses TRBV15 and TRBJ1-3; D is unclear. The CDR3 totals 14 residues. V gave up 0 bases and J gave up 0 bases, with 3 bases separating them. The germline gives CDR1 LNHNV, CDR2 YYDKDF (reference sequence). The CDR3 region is CATSRDFSGNTIYF. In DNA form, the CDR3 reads TGTGCCACCAGCAGAGACTTCTCTGGAAACACCATATATTTT.

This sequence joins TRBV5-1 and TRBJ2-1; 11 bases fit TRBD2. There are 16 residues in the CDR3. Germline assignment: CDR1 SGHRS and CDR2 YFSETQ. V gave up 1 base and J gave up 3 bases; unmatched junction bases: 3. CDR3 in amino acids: CASSLTSGGLYNEQFF. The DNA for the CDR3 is TGCGCCAGCAGCTTGACTAGCGGGGGACTCTACAATGAGCAGTTCTTC.

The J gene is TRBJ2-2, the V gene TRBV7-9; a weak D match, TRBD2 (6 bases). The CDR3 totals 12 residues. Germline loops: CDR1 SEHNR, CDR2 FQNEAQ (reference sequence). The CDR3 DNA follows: TGTGCACGGGAGCTCCTCGACGGGGAGCTGTTTTTT. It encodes CARELLDGELFF.

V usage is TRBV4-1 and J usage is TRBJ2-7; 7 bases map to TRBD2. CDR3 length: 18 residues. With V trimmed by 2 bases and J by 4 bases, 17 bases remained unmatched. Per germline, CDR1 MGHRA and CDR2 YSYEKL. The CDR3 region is CASSQKANSAGAFYEQYF. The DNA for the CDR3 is TGCGCCAGCAGCCAAAAGGCGAATAGCGCGGGAGCTTTTTACGAGCAGTACTTC.

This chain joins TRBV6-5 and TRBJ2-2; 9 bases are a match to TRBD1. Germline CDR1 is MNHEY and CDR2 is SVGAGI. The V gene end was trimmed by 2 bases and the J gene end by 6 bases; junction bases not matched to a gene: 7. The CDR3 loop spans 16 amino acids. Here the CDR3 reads CASSYHGQGSAGELFF. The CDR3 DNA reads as TGTGCCAGCAGTTACCACGGACAGGGGAGTGCCGGGGAGCTGTTTTTT.

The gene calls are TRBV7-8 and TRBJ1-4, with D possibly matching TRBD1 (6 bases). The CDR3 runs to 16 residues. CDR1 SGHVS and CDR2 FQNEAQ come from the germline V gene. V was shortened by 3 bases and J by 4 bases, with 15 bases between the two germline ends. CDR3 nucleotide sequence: TGTGCCAGCAGCTTGTACGCCGGGACACATAATGAAAAACTGTTTTTT. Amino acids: CASSLYAGTHNEKLFF.

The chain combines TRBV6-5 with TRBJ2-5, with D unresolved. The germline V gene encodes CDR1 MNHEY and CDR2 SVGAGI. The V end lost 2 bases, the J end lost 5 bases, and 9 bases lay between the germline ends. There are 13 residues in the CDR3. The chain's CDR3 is CASSYSFQETQYF. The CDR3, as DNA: TGTGCCAGCAGTTACAGTTTCCAGGAGACCCAGTACTTC.

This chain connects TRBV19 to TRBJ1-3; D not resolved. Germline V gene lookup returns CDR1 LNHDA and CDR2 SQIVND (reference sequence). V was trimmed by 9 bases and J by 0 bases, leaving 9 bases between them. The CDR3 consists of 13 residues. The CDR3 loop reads CASAGFSGNTIYF. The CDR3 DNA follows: TGTGCCAGCGCAGGTTTCTCTGGAAACACCATATATTTT.

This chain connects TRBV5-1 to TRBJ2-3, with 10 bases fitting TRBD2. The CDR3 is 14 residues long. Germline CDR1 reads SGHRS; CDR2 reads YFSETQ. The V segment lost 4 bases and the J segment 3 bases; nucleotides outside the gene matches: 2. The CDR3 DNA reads TGCGCCAGCAGCACACTAGCGGGAACAGATACGCAGTATTTT. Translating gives CASSTLAGTDTQYF.

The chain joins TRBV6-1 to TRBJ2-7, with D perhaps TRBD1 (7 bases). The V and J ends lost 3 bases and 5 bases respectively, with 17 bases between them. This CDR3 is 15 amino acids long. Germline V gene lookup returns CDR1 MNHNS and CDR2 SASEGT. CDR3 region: CASSEEGQYEDEQYF. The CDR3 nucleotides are TGTGCCAGCAGTGAGGAGGGACAGTATGAGGACGAGCAGTACTTC.

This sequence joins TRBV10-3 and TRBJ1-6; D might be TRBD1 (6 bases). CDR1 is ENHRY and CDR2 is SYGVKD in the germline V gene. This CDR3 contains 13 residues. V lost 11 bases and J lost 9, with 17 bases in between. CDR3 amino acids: CAVAQGDGSPLHF. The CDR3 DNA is TGTGCCGTCGCACAGGGAGATGGTTCACCCCTCCACTTT.

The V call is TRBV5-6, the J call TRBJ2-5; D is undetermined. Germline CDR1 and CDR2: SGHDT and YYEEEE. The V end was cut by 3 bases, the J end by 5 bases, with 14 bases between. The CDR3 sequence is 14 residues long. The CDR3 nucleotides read TGTGCCAGCAGCTCCCCGTTAATTGTCGAGACCCAGTACTTC. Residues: CASSSPLIVETQYF. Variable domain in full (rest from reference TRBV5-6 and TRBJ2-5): DAGVTQSPTHLIKTRGQQVTLRCSPKSGHDTVSWYQQALGQGPQFIFQYYEEEERQRGNFPDRFSGHQFPNYSSELNVNALLLGDSALYLCASSSPLIVETQYFGPGTRLLVL.

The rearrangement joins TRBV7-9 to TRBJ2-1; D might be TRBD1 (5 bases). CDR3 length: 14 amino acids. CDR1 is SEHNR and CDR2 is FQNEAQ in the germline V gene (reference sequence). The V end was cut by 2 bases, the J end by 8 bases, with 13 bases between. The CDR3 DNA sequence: TGTGCCAGCAGCTTAAGACAGCCGGGCGATGAGCAGTTCTTC. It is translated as CASSLRQPGDEQFF. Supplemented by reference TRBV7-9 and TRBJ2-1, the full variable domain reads DTGVSQNPRHKITKRGQNVTFRCDPISEHNRLYWYRQTLGQGPEFLTYFQNEAQLEKSRLLSDRFSAERPKGSFSTLEIQRTEQGDSAMYLCASSLRQPGDEQFFGPGTRLTVL.

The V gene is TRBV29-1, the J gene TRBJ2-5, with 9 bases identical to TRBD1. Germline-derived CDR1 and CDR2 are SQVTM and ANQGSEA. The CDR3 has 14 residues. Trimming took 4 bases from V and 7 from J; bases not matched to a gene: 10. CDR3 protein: CSVASGTGIVTQYF. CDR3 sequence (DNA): TGCAGCGTTGCATCCGGGACAGGGATTGTGACCCAGTACTTC. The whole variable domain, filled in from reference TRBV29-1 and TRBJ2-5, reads SAVISQKPSRDICQRGTSLTIQCQVDSQVTMMFWYRQQPGQSLTLIATANQGSEATYESGFVIDKFPISRPNLTFSTLTVSNMSPEDSSIYLCSVASGTGIVTQYFGPGTRLLVL.

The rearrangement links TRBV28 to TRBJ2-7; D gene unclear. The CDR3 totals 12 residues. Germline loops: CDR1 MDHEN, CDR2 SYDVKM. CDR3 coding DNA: TGTGCTATAGCAACGAGCTCCTACGAGCAGTACTTC. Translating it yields CAIATSSYEQYF. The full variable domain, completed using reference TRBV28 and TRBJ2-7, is DVKVTQSSRYLVKRTGEKVFLECVQDMDHENMFWYRQDPGLGLRLIYFSYDVKMKEKGDIPEGYSVSREKKERFSLILESASTNQTSMYLCAIATSSYEQYFGPGTRLTVT.

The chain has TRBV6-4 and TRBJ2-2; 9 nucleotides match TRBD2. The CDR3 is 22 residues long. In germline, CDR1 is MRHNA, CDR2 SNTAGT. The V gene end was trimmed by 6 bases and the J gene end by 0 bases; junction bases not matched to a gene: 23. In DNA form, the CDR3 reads TGTGCCAGCAGAGACGTTTATAGCGGGAGTTGGTACCGACGCGCGAACACCGGGGAGCTGTTTTTT. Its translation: CASRDVYSGSWYRRANTGELFF.

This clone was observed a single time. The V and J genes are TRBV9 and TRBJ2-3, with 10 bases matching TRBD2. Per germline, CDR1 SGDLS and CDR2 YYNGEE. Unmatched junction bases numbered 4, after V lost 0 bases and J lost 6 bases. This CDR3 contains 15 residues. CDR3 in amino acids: CASSVVPSGSDTQYF. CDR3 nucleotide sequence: TGTGCCAGCAGCGTAGTTCCTAGCGGGAGCGATACGCAGTATTTT.

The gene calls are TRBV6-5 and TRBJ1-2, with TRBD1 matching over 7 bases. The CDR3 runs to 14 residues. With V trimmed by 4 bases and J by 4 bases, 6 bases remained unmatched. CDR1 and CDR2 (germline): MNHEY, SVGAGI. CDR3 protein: CASSWGQPSYGYTF. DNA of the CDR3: TGTGCCAGCAGTTGGGGACAGCCTTCCTATGGCTACACCTTC.

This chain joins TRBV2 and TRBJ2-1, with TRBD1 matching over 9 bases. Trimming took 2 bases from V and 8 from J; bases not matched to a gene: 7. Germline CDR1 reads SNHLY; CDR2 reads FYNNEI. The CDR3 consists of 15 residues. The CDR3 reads CASSETGQGSDEQFF. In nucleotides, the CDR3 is TGTGCCAGCAGTGAAACGGGACAGGGATCCGATGAGCAGTTCTTC.